One and the same sample provided the 26 T cell receptor beta chains below, sequenced in a study of blood T cell repertoires in COVID-19. Sequenced by immunoSEQ multiplex PCR; TCRdb stores in-frame clones only, minus some. The table shows roughly 390,000 clones, with roughly 86% occurring only once. Sequenced: peripheral blood. All receptors come from a woman aged 30 to 39 with COVID-19, enrolled during active disease.

This clone turned up a few times. The chain couples TRBV7-2 to TRBJ2-2; 9 bases are a match to TRBD2. The germline gives CDR1 SGHTA, CDR2 FQGNSA. Trimming removed 7 bases from V and 8 bases from J; junction bases left unmatched: 11. The CDR3 extends over 15 amino acids. As DNA, the CDR3 is TGTGCCAGCACCTCACTAGCGGGTCTGAGGGGGGAGCTGTTTTTT. Amino acid sequence: CASTSLAGLRGELFF.

The CDR3 DNA sequence: TGTGCCAGCAGCGCACAATCTAACTATGGCTACACCTTC. Amino acid sequence: CASSAQSNYGYTF. The V and J genes are TRBV7-2 and TRBJ1-2; D unclear. V was clipped by 5 bases and J by 0 bases, with 7 bases between them. CDR1 is SGHTA, CDR2 FQGNSA, per germline. The length of the CDR3 is 13 residues.

This clone occurred once. This chain joins TRBV2 and TRBJ2-2; D unclear. This CDR3 has 15 amino acids. The germline V and J ends were trimmed by 1 base and 0 bases, with 6 bases remaining between them. The germline V gene encodes CDR1 SNHLY and CDR2 FYNNEI. The CDR3 nucleotides read TGTGCCAGCAGTGAAGGGCAAGCGAACACCGGGGAGCTGTTTTTT. This translates into CASSEGQANTGELFF.

The chain recombines TRBV5-4 with TRBJ2-1; tentative D call: TRBD2 (6 bases). Trimming stripped 0 bases from V and 0 bases from J, with 7 bases between. This CDR3 comprises 15 residues. The germline V gene encodes CDR1 SGHNT and CDR2 YYREEE (reference sequence). DNA for the CDR3: TGTGCCAGCAGCTTGGTGGGAGGCTCCTACAATGAGCAGTTCTTC. Its translation: CASSLVGGSYNEQFF.

The chain has TRBV6-6 and TRBJ2-7; TRBD1 agrees at 7 bases. CDR1 and CDR2 (germline): MNHNY, SVGAGI (reference sequence). The V segment lost 2 bases and the J segment 2 bases; nucleotides outside the gene matches: 6. The CDR3 extends over 15 amino acids. CDR3 bases: TGTGCCAGCAGTTACCCACAGGGGACCCCCTACGAGCAGTACTTC. As protein: CASSYPQGTPYEQYF.

The chain links TRBV12-5 to TRBJ2-1; D not resolved. The CDR3 spans 12 residues. V lost 1 base and J lost 9, with 7 bases in between. Germline CDR1 and CDR2: LGHNT and FRNRAP. CDR3 amino acids: CASGLGASEQFF. In DNA, the CDR3 is TGTGCTAGTGGTTTGGGAGCGTCTGAGCAGTTCTTC.

The chain links TRBV2 to TRBJ1-2; no clear D gene. Trimming cost V 7 bases and J 6 bases, with 24 bases left between them. This CDR3 has 16 amino acids. The germline V gene has CDR1 SNHLY and CDR2 FYNNEI. CDR3 in DNA: TGTGCCAGCAAGGTGTTGGCGGGAGAACATCTGGATGGCTACACCTTC. As protein: CASKVLAGEHLDGYTF.

The chain carries TRBV21-1 and TRBJ2-6; the DNA was not compared with TRBD1, the D call given in the table. TRBV21-1 corresponds to a pseudogene. This CDR3 region has 19 residues. DNA of the CDR3: TGTGCCAGCAGCAAAGCGGGCAGGGGGCAGAACTCTGGGGCCAACGTCCTGACTTTC. It translates to CASSKAGRGQNSGANVLTF.

The chain is built from TRBV27 and TRBJ2-7, with D possibly TRBD1 on 5 matching bases. This CDR3 spans 14 amino acids. Deletions cut 3 bases from V and 2 bases from J, with 11 bases between. Germline V CDR1 and CDR2: MNHEY, SMNVEV (reference sequence). CDR3 in DNA: TGTGCCAGCAGTTTTTCGGACACGACCTACGAGCAGTACTTC. As protein: CASSFSDTTYEQYF.

This rearrangement joins TRBV5-6 to TRBJ1-4, with D possibly matching TRBD1 (6 bases). The CDR3 extends over 16 amino acids. From germline, CDR1 is SGHDT and CDR2 YYEEEE. Between the trimmed V and J ends, which lost 3 bases and 7 bases, there was a span of 19 bases. Here the CDR3 DNA reads TGTGCCAGCAGCTCCCGGGTTACAGGGCATATTGAAAAACTGTTTTTT. It is translated as CASSSRVTGHIEKLFF. The full variable domain, with the rest looked up from reference TRBV5-6 and TRBJ1-4, is DAGVTQSPTHLIKTRGQQVTLRCSPKSGHDTVSWYQQALGQGPQFIFQYYEEEERQRGNFPDRFSGHQFPNYSSELNVNALLLGDSALYLCASSSRVTGHIEKLFFGSGTQLSVL.

The chain is built from TRBV29-1 and TRBJ2-5, with 9 bases fitting TRBD1. Germline-derived CDR1 and CDR2 are SQVTM and ANQGSEA. The CDR3 has 16 residues. V trimming: 1 base; J trimming: 3 bases; junction bases outside the gene matches: 9. The CDR3 sequence is CSVEARPRTGEETQYF. The CDR3 region has the DNA TGCAGCGTTGAAGCCCGCCCCCGGACAGGGGAAGAGACCCAGTACTTC.

CDR3 nucleotide sequence: TGTGCCATCAGTGGGGCCCCCAACCCTTCCTACAATGAGCAGTTCTTC. Encoded protein: CAISGAPNPSYNEQFF. The V call is TRBV10-3, the J call TRBJ2-1, with D hard to call. Germline-derived CDR1 and CDR2 are ENHRY and SYGVKD. The V end was cut by 4 bases, the J end by 1 base, with 14 bases between. There are 16 residues in the CDR3.

This sequence joins TRBV9 and TRBJ2-5, with D maybe TRBD2 (6 bases). Germline loops: CDR1 SGDLS, CDR2 YYNGEE. Trimming took off 4 bases at V and 4 bases at J, with 14 bases between the two ends. This CDR3 contains 14 residues. The CDR3 loop reads CASSQSSAGETQYF. As DNA, the CDR3 is TGTGCCAGCAGCCAATCTTCAGCGGGAGAGACCCAGTACTTC.

The chain links TRBV19 to TRBJ1-5, with D perhaps TRBD1 (5 bases). CDR1 LNHDA and CDR2 SQIVND come from the germline V gene (reference sequence). The CDR3 length is 15 residues. The ends were cut back, 3 bases at V and 3 bases at J, with 12 bases in the middle. CDR3 sequence: CASSIFSGDNQPQHF. Written as DNA, the CDR3 is TGTGCCAGTAGTATTTTTTCGGGGGACAATCAGCCCCAGCATTTT.

The V gene is TRBV24-1, the J gene TRBJ2-3, with D unresolved. The germline V gene has CDR1 KGHDR and CDR2 SFDVKD. This CDR3 is 14 amino acids long. V was clipped by 4 bases and J by 5 bases, with 12 bases between them. The CDR3 nucleotides read TGTGCCACCAGTGAGCATTCGCGTAGAGATACGCAGTATTTT. Its translation: CATSEHSRRDTQYF.

The chain joins TRBV5-1 to TRBJ2-5; D is possibly TRBD2 (7 bases). V gave up 4 bases and J gave up 1 base, with 17 bases separating them. This CDR3 has 16 amino acids. Looked up from germline, CDR1 is SGHRS and CDR2 is YFSETQ. Here the CDR3 DNA reads TGCGCCAGCAGCCTAAGAGGGGGGGGAACCCAAGAGACCCAGTACTTC. Translating it yields CASSLRGGGTQETQYF.

The genes are TRBV5-1 and TRBJ1-2, with D possibly matching TRBD1 (5 bases). V was trimmed by 1 base and J by 3 bases, leaving 19 bases between them. The germline gives CDR1 SGHRS, CDR2 YFSETQ. This CDR3 is built from 17 residues. The CDR3 is CASSLRIPGKSDYGYTF. The CDR3 nucleotides read TGCGCCAGCAGCTTGAGGATCCCAGGGAAATCGGACTATGGCTACACCTTC.

The rearrangement links TRBV2 to TRBJ1-5, with a tentative D call TRBD1 (5 bases). The V gene's germline CDR1 is SNHLY and CDR2 FYNNEI. Trimming pared 1 base from V and 10 bases from J, leaving 17 bases between. This CDR3 comprises 15 residues. CDR3 sequence reads: CASSEETASISPQHF. The CDR3 coding sequence is TGTGCCAGCAGTGAAGAGACAGCTTCTATCAGCCCCCAGCATTTT.

This chain joins TRBV5-1 and TRBJ1-1; 8 nucleotides agree with TRBD1. The CDR3 length is 13 residues. The germline V gene encodes CDR1 SGHRS and CDR2 YFSETQ. V shed 6 bases, J shed 8 bases, and the junction held 9 bases outside the gene matches. CDR3 in DNA: TGCGCCAGCACCTTTGACAGGGGTCCCGAAGCTTTCTTT. Translated: CASTFDRGPEAFF.

This chain joins TRBV7-3 and TRBJ2-1, with 8 bases fitting TRBD2. The ends lost 3 bases at V and 7 bases at J; junction bases unmatched: 8. Looked up from germline, CDR1 is SGHTA and CDR2 is FQGTGA. This CDR3 has 15 residues. The CDR3 sequence is CASSFAAGEANEQFF. DNA for the CDR3: TGTGCCAGCAGCTTCGCAGCGGGAGAGGCGAATGAGCAGTTCTTC.

V usage is TRBV18 and J usage is TRBJ2-6, with 8 bases lining up with TRBD2. The J segment lost 0 bases and the V segment lost 5 bases, leaving 6 bases of the junction unmatched. Germline-derived CDR1 and CDR2 are KGHSH and LQKENI. There are 17 residues in the CDR3. The CDR3 DNA reads as TGTGCCAGCTCAACCGGGGGGGCCTCCTCTGGGGCCAACGTCCTGACTTTC. It translates to CASSTGGASSGANVLTF.

This clone was seen once. The rearrangement joins TRBV18 to TRBJ2-7; 10 positions agree with TRBD2. The CDR3 spans 15 residues. Germline lookup yields CDR1 KGHSH and CDR2 LQKENI. V lost 3 bases, J lost 7 bases, and 9 bases stayed unmatched. The CDR3 reads CASSPVSGRTGEQYF. CDR3 in DNA: TGTGCCAGCTCACCGGTTAGCGGGAGGACTGGGGAGCAGTACTTC.

This clone has a handful of counts. The CDR3 DNA is TGCAGTGCTAGGGACAGGGCAGGCGCTTTCTTT. Amino acids: CSARDRAGAFF. J is TRBJ1-1 and V is TRBV20-1; TRBD1 aligns across 8 bases. With 3 bases clipped from V and 11 bases from J, the junction kept 5 bases outside the gene matches. The CDR3 totals 11 residues. From germline, CDR1 is DFQATT and CDR2 SNEGSKA (reference sequence).

J is TRBJ2-2 and V is TRBV30; 12 positions match TRBD1. From germline, CDR1 is GTSNPN and CDR2 SVGIG (reference sequence). There are 14 residues in the CDR3. Germline trimming cut 4 bases from V and 8 bases from J; bases unmatched to any gene: 5. The CDR3 DNA sequence: TGTGCCTGGAATGGGGACAGGGGGCTTGGGGAGCTGTTTTTT. As protein: CAWNGDRGLGELFF.

The chain carries TRBV7-2 and TRBJ2-1; TRBD2 aligns across 10 bases. J was trimmed by 9 bases and V by 2 bases; bases with no gene match: 16. From germline, CDR1 is SGHTA and CDR2 FQGNSA. CDR3 length: 18 amino acids. CDR3 sequence: CASSLSASGSVSGREQFF. The CDR3 DNA reads as TGTGCCAGCAGCTTAAGTGCTAGCGGGAGTGTCTCGGGTCGTGAGCAGTTCTTC.

On this clone itself: Within the sample, other DNA sequences also encode this same CDR3. V gene TRBV5-1 combines with J gene TRBJ1-1, with 10 bases aligning to TRBD1. Germline CDR1 is SGHRS and CDR2 is YFSETQ. The CDR3 totals 15 residues. The V gene end was trimmed by 0 bases and the J gene end by 4 bases; junction bases not matched to a gene: 3. CDR3 DNA sequence: TGCGCCAGCAGCTTGGTCAGGACAGGGGGCACTGAAGCTTTCTTT. Its translation is CASSLVRTGGTEAFF.